Shown below are 31 T cell receptor beta chains from a single sample sequenced in a study of control samples from healthy donors and cancer patients. Measured with immunoSEQ multiplex PCR; TCRdb has only the in-frame clones, and not every one. In the table there are about 95,000 clones, around 89% of which are singletons. Sequenced input: blood. The receptors stem from a woman in her 70s in good health.

This chain joins TRBV5-4 and TRBJ2-1, with D tentatively TRBD1 (8 bases). Trimming stripped 1 base from V and 6 bases from J, with 14 bases between. This CDR3 contains 15 residues. In germline, CDR1 is SGHNT, CDR2 YYREEE (reference sequence). CDR3 loop: CASSLSGTGANEQFF. In nucleotides, the CDR3 is TGTGCCAGCAGCTTGAGCGGGACAGGTGCCAATGAGCAGTTCTTC.

The rearrangement uses TRBV5-4 and TRBJ1-2; no definite D call. Germline V gives CDR1 SGHNT, CDR2 YYREEE (reference sequence). The CDR3 runs to 14 residues. Trimming stripped 4 bases from V and 4 bases from J, with 14 bases between. CDR3 sequence reads: CASSPPGFVYGYTF. CDR3 DNA sequence: TGTGCCAGCAGCCCGCCTGGATTTGTCTATGGCTACACCTTC.

V usage is TRBV5-6 and J usage is TRBJ2-2; possible D gene TRBD2, 6 bases. CDR1 and CDR2 (germline): SGHDT, YYEEEE. V was cut by 4 bases and J by 4 bases, with 17 bases left in between. This CDR3 spans 16 amino acids. DNA for the CDR3: TGTGCCAGCAGCCCCCTGGGCGGGGAGACCACCGGGGAGCTGTTTTTT. This codes for CASSPLGGETTGELFF.

This sequence joins TRBV30 and TRBJ1-1, with TRBD1 identical over 8 bases. The CDR3 is 15 amino acids. The germline CDR1 and CDR2 sequences are GTSNPN and SVGIG (reference sequence). V lost 2 bases and J lost 1; bases outside the gene matches: 6. The CDR3 region has the DNA TGTGCCTGGAGTAGACCAGGGGGCTGGAACACTGAAGCTTTCTTT. Its translation is CAWSRPGGWNTEAFF.

This sequence joins TRBV9 and TRBJ2-4; D call uncertain. Trimming shortened V by 0 bases and J by 0 bases, and 4 bases separated the two germline ends. Germline CDR1 and CDR2: SGDLS and YYNGEE. This CDR3 contains 14 residues. CDR3 loop: CASSVGEAKNIQYF. CDR3 coding DNA: TGTGCCAGCAGCGTAGGTGAAGCCAAAAACATTCAGTACTTC.

This chain links TRBV12-3 or TRBV12-4 with TRBJ1-2, with 7 bases that match TRBD1. The junction had 5 bases not matched to a gene; V was cut back by 6 bases and J by 4 bases. CDR3 length equals 13 residues. CDR3 in amino acids: CASRKTGSYGYTF. Here the CDR3 DNA reads TGTGCCAGCAGGAAGACAGGGTCCTATGGCTACACCTTC.

This chain joins TRBV7-2 and TRBJ1-2; D remains unclear. With 0 bases removed from V and 8 bases from J, the gap between germline ends came to 7 bases. Germline CDR1 is SGHTA and CDR2 is FQGNSA. The CDR3 totals 12 residues. The CDR3 region is CASSLAVGGYTF. CDR3 DNA sequence: TGTGCCAGCAGCTTAGCGGTCGGCGGCTACACCTTC.

Here the CDR3 DNA reads TGTGCCAGCAGTGACCGTTTGGGCTTCTTT. Protein sequence: CASSDRLGFF. The V call is TRBV6-1, the J call TRBJ1-1, with no clear D. The V gene lost 3 bases and the J gene lost 14 bases, with 10 bases spanning the gap. In germline, CDR1 is MNHNS, CDR2 SASEGT. The length of the CDR3 is 10 residues.

The chain joins TRBV9 to TRBJ2-1, with D uncertain. Germline CDR1 is SGDLS and CDR2 is YYNGEE. This CDR3 spans 15 amino acids. Between the trimmed V and J ends, which lost 0 bases and 4 bases, there was a span of 11 bases. CDR3 sequence: CASSVAPRSYNEQFF. The DNA of the CDR3 is TGTGCCAGCAGCGTAGCTCCTAGGAGTTACAATGAGCAGTTCTTC.

This chain links TRBV18 with TRBJ1-1; D might be TRBD1 (5 bases). This CDR3 is 15 amino acids long. V gave up 3 bases and J gave up 1 base, with 12 bases separating them. In germline, CDR1 is KGHSH, CDR2 LQKENI. In DNA form, the CDR3 reads TGTGCCAGCTCACCGCGGGACCAGAGGAACACTGAAGCTTTCTTT. Protein product: CASSPRDQRNTEAFF.

This clone showed up just once. CDR3 sequence: CASSSGTSGFKGEFF. The CDR3 region has the DNA TGTGCCAGCAGTTCTGGGACTAGCGGATTCAAGGGTGAGTTCTTC. The J gene is TRBJ2-1, the V gene TRBV28; TRBD2 matches at 11 bases. Per germline, CDR1 MDHEN and CDR2 SYDVKM. The length of the CDR3 is 15 residues. With V trimmed by 4 bases and J by 14 bases, 13 bases remained unmatched.

In this sample, this clone turned up once. The chain is built from TRBV13 and TRBJ1-1; TRBD1 aligns across 9 bases. Germline V gives CDR1 PRHDT, CDR2 FYEKMQ (reference sequence). The CDR3 is 16 amino acids. V lost 5 bases to trimming and J lost 0 bases; unmatched junction nucleotides: 7. The CDR3 sequence: CASSNGQGWMNTEAFF. In nucleotides, the CDR3 is TGTGCCAGCAGCAACGGACAGGGGTGGATGAACACTGAAGCTTTCTTT.

This clone was recorded only once. The chain recombines TRBV12-3 or TRBV12-4 with TRBJ1-2, with 7 bases lining up with TRBD1. The CDR3 is 13 amino acids. V dropped 5 bases and J dropped 12; count of bases not matched to a gene: 12. The CDR3 loop is CASSLRVGGTDTF. The CDR3 DNA is TGTGCCAGCAGTCTTAGGGTAGGAGGGACAGACACCTTC.

This clone has a single count. The rearrangement joins TRBV7-6 to TRBJ2-1, with 11 bases aligning to TRBD2. Germline CDR1 SGHVS, CDR2 FNYEAQ. The CDR3 is made up of 14 amino acids. V was clipped by 5 bases and J by 10 bases; unmatched bases: 7. CDR3 sequence (DNA): TGTGCCAGCAGCACCGGGACTAGCGGAAAAGAGCAGTTCTTC. Translation: CASSTGTSGKEQFF.

In this sample, this clone turned up once. V gene TRBV5-4 combines with J gene TRBJ2-6; D perhaps matches TRBD1 (5 bases). With 2 bases removed from V and 0 bases from J, the gap between germline ends came to 9 bases. This CDR3 contains 16 residues. Germline CDR1 SGHNT, CDR2 YYREEE (reference sequence). CDR3 bases: TGTGCCAGCAGCTTAGGTGACAGCTCTGGGGCCAACGTCCTGACTTTC. It specifies CASSLGDSSGANVLTF.

This chain uses TRBV6-6 with TRBJ1-1; the match to TRBD1 covers 8 bases. J lost 3 bases, V lost 6 bases, and 6 bases had no gene match. This CDR3 is 14 amino acids long. From germline, CDR1 is MNHNY and CDR2 SVGAGI (reference sequence). CDR3 region: CASRNRGRDTEAFF. The CDR3 nucleotides read TGTGCCAGCAGAAACAGGGGGAGGGACACTGAAGCTTTCTTT.

This chain connects TRBV30 to TRBJ1-3; 9 bases fit TRBD1. CDR1 and CDR2 (germline): GTSNPN, SVGIG (reference sequence). The trim removed 4 bases at V and 3 bases at J, leaving 4 bases unmatched. This CDR3 is 14 amino acids long. The CDR3 region has the DNA TGTGCCTGGAATAAGGACAGGGGTGGAAACACCATATATTTT. This translates into CAWNKDRGGNTIYF.

Details on this clone: Other DNA sequences in the same sample also yield this CDR3. This sequence joins TRBV20-1 and TRBJ2-7; tentatively, D is TRBD2 (5 bases). The germline V gene has CDR1 DFQATT and CDR2 SNEGSKA (reference sequence). Trimming removed 1 base from V and 4 bases from J, with 5 bases in between. CDR3 size: 11 residues. CDR3: CSARGRYEQYF. DNA of the CDR3: TGCAGTGCTAGAGGGAGGTACGAGCAGTACTTC.

This chain uses TRBV9 with TRBJ1-1, with 7 bases matching TRBD1. The CDR3 runs 14 residues. V lost 2 bases to trimming and J lost 1 base; unmatched junction nucleotides: 2. Germline V gives CDR1 SGDLS, CDR2 YYNGEE. As DNA, the CDR3 is TGTGCCAGCAGCGTGGGACAGACGAACACTGAAGCTTTCTTT. Encoded protein: CASSVGQTNTEAFF.

The chain links TRBV6-6 to TRBJ2-2, with D maybe TRBD2 (5 bases). The V end was cut by 0 bases, the J end by 4 bases, with 9 bases between. The CDR3 loop spans 15 amino acids. Germline loops: CDR1 MNHNY, CDR2 SVGAGI (reference sequence). The CDR3: CASSYSWGATGELFF. The CDR3, as DNA: TGTGCCAGCAGTTACTCTTGGGGAGCCACCGGGGAGCTGTTTTTT.

The chain uses TRBV18 and TRBJ1-2, with unresolved D. V dropped 6 bases and J dropped 8 bases, with 16 bases sitting between them. Germline CDR1 is KGHSH and CDR2 is LQKENI. The CDR3 spans 13 residues. CDR3 region: CASSSMGSGGYTF. As DNA, the CDR3 is TGTGCCAGCTCCTCCATGGGGTCGGGAGGCTACACCTTC. Drawing the rest from reference TRBV18 and TRBJ1-2, the complete variable domain is NAGVMQNPRHLVRRRGQEARLRCSPMKGHSHVYWYRQLPEEGLKFMVYLQKENIIDESGMPKERFSAEFPKEGPSILRIQQVVRGDSAAYFCASSSMGSGGYTFGSGTRLTVV.

The chain links TRBV10-3 to TRBJ1-2; possible D gene TRBD1, 5 bases. Trimming stripped 2 bases from V and 7 bases from J, with 11 bases between. The CDR3 is made up of 13 amino acids. Germline V gives CDR1 ENHRY, CDR2 SYGVKD. The CDR3 reads CAISEVGGRGYTF. CDR3 DNA: TGTGCCATCAGTGAGGTCGGGGGTCGTGGCTACACCTTC.

The chain links TRBV18 to TRBJ1-3; no clear D. Trimming cost V 2 bases and J 1 base, with 3 bases left between them. The germline V gene encodes CDR1 KGHSH and CDR2 LQKENI. This CDR3 contains 13 residues. The CDR3 DNA sequence: TGTGCCAGCTCACCATCATCTGGAAACACCATATATTTT. Translated, it gives CASSPSSGNTIYF.

The chain uses TRBV7-9 and TRBJ1-1; D gene ambiguous. CDR1 is SEHNR, CDR2 FQNEAQ, per germline (reference sequence). The CDR3 spans 14 residues. V lost 2 bases and J 4 bases, leaving 11 bases between the germline ends. CDR3: CASSLYHEGTEAFF. The CDR3 DNA is TGTGCCAGCAGCTTATACCACGAGGGCACTGAAGCTTTCTTT.

V is TRBV10-3 and J is TRBJ2-2, with TRBD1 matching 8 bases. CDR1 ENHRY and CDR2 SYGVKD come from the germline V gene. V gave up 10 bases and J gave up 5 bases; unmatched junction bases: 9. This CDR3 is 14 amino acids long. The CDR3 DNA follows: TGTGCCACCATGGGGACAGGCGTTACCGGGGAGCTGTTTTTT. Translating it yields CATMGTGVTGELFF.

The chain has TRBV5-5 and TRBJ2-7; D ambiguous. The CDR3 sequence is 15 residues long. V was trimmed by 0 bases and J by 2 bases, leaving 12 bases between them. Germline lookup yields CDR1 SGHKS and CDR2 YYEKEE (reference sequence). CDR3 coding DNA: TGTGCCAGCAGCTTGGGGCTAGGAGAGGCCTACGAGCAGTACTTC. Encoded protein: CASSLGLGEAYEQYF.

The rearrangement joins TRBV7-5 to TRBJ2-3; TRBD2 was called by the table and not checked on the DNA. TRBV7-5 is annotated as a pseudogene. CDR3 length: 15 residues. The CDR3 DNA reads TGTGCCAGAAGCCCGTCTAGCGGTATCACAGATACGCAGTATTTT. It is translated as CARSPSSGITDTQYF.

The chain joins TRBV28 to TRBJ1-2; no clear D gene. The germline V and J ends were trimmed by 6 bases and 8 bases, with 10 bases remaining between them. In germline, CDR1 is MDHEN, CDR2 SYDVKM. The length of the CDR3 is 11 residues. CDR3 sequence: CASRNIGGYTF. CDR3 sequence (DNA): TGTGCCAGCAGAAATATCGGAGGCTACACCTTC.

The CDR3 sequence is CASSRGQIATNEKLFF. The CDR3 bases are TGTGCCAGCAGCCGCGGACAGATAGCAACTAATGAAAAACTGTTTTTT. V gene TRBV7-9 combines with J gene TRBJ1-4; possible D gene TRBD1, 6 bases. The CDR3 is made up of 16 amino acids. The germline V gene encodes CDR1 SEHNR and CDR2 FQNEAQ (reference sequence). Trimming removed 5 bases from V and 0 bases from J, with 13 bases in between.

The chain couples TRBV10-3 to TRBJ2-1; 7 bases line up with TRBD1. Germline CDR1 and CDR2: ENHRY and SYGVKD. The CDR3 extends over 14 amino acids. V lost 3 bases, J lost 6 bases, and 5 bases stayed unmatched. The CDR3 loop is CAISEQGLSNEQFF. In DNA form, the CDR3 reads TGTGCCATCAGTGAACAGGGGCTTAGCAATGAGCAGTTCTTC.

This chain uses TRBV27 with TRBJ1-2, with D perhaps matching TRBD1 (6 bases). Germline V gene sequence: CDR1 MNHEY, CDR2 SMNVEV (reference sequence). V gave up 3 bases and J gave up 5 bases, with 13 bases separating them. There are 14 residues in the CDR3. As DNA, the CDR3 is TGTGCCAGCAGTTTCTCGGACAGTGCATATGGCTACACCTTC. Encoded protein: CASSFSDSAYGYTF.